This T cell receptor beta chain originates from a study of cytomegalovirus exposure and HLA in healthy donors. While unrecorded immune exposures were likely, the donors were nominally healthy when sampled. PCR used 60 Vbeta primers and 13 Jbeta primers. Clones were sequenced by immunoSEQ multiplex PCR, and TCRdb holds only the in-frame ones, with some missing. Of 65,000 to 95,000 clones in the sample, roughly 73% were seen once. Concerning this clone itself: Its antigen is not identified.

In germline, CDR1 is LGHNA, CDR2 YNFKEQ. The CDR3 totals 17 residues. V shed 2 bases and J 3 bases; nucleotides not matched to a gene: 8. The study, taken as a whole, reports: TCR beta V- and J-gene trimming was later associated with a missense DCLRE1C variant. Rare TCR sequences dominated, though some public TCRs recurred in many donors. Immune exposure was documented only through CMV serostatus.

The origin of this receptor is a male donor in good health and CMV-seropositive. J is TRBJ2-3 and V is TRBV4-2; 10 nucleotides line up with TRBD2. Source material: PBMCs. The CDR3 DNA reads TGTGCCAGCAGCCAAATCCTAGCGGGAGCGGGAACAGATACGCAGTATTTT. As protein: CASSQILAGAGTDTQYF.